One sample yielded the 16 T cell receptor beta chains listed below, sequenced in a study of blood T cell repertoires in COVID-19. The data were produced by immunoSEQ multiplex PCR, yet TCRdb's version contains in-frame clones alone and is incomplete. Among fewer than 400,000 clones listed, roughly 85% were seen once. Sequenced input: PBMCs or T cells enriched from blood (not recorded which). These receptors were obtained from a woman between 25 and 40 years old who had been exposed to COVID-19.

The V gene is TRBV18, the J gene TRBJ1-2; 9 bases align to TRBD1. The CDR3 spans 15 residues. Germline loops: CDR1 KGHSH, CDR2 LQKENI. Trimming removed 3 bases from V and 6 bases from J; junction bases left unmatched: 8. Written as DNA, the CDR3 is TGTGCCAGCTCACCTGCCGGGACAGGGACCCATGGCTACACCTTC. Protein: CASSPAGTGTHGYTF.

This clone was recorded only once. The chain uses TRBV12-5 and TRBJ1-6; weak D call: TRBD1 (6 bases). Per germline, CDR1 LGHNT and CDR2 FRNRAP. Trimming pared 1 base from V and 4 bases from J, leaving 14 bases between. This CDR3 is built from 17 residues. The CDR3 DNA is TGTGCTAGTGGTTTGGCTGCGGGAGGGGGATATAATTCACCCCTCCACTTT. Amino acid sequence: CASGLAAGGGYNSPLHF.

The rearrangement uses TRBV19 and TRBJ1-1, with unresolved D. V was clipped by 7 bases and J by 8 bases, with 17 bases between them. The CDR3 extends over 13 amino acids. The germline CDR1 and CDR2 sequences are LNHDA and SQIVND (reference sequence). The DNA for the CDR3 is TGTGCCAGTACCCCGGGCGGGAACAGAGAAGCTTTCTTT. This codes for CASTPGGNREAFF.

V gene TRBV15 combines with J gene TRBJ1-3; a weak D match, TRBD1 (6 bases). The germline gives CDR1 LNHNV, CDR2 YYDKDF (reference sequence). This CDR3 is built from 15 residues. Between the trimmed V and J ends, which lost 0 bases and 2 bases, there was a span of 8 bases. CDR3 region: CATSREGAAGNTIYF. CDR3 in DNA: TGTGCCACCAGCAGAGAGGGGGCCGCTGGAAACACCATATATTTT.

The genes are TRBV30 and TRBJ2-5; D is possibly TRBD1 (6 bases). This CDR3 contains 13 residues. The germline V and J ends were trimmed by 2 bases and 5 bases, with 12 bases remaining between them. Looked up from germline, CDR1 is GTSNPN and CDR2 is SVGIG (reference sequence). The CDR3 loop reads CAWSMGAGETQYF. DNA for the CDR3: TGTGCCTGGAGTATGGGGGCAGGGGAGACCCAGTACTTC.

The V and J genes are TRBV10-2 and TRBJ1-1; 7 nucleotides match TRBD1. Germline V lookup: CDR1 WSHSY, CDR2 SAAADI. Trimming removed 2 bases from V and 6 bases from J; junction bases left unmatched: 9. The CDR3 is made up of 15 amino acids. The CDR3 loop reads CASSELRDRPSEAFF. The CDR3 DNA reads as TGCGCCAGCAGTGAGCTCCGGGACAGACCGTCTGAAGCTTTCTTT.

V usage is TRBV5-1 and J usage is TRBJ2-1; D gene ambiguous. Germline lookup yields CDR1 SGHRS and CDR2 YFSETQ. V was cut by 0 bases and J by 7 bases, with 11 bases left in between. The CDR3 is 14 residues long. The CDR3 bases are TGCGCCAGCAGCTTGGTAGGAGCGAGTAATGAGCAGTTCTTC. It codes for CASSLVGASNEQFF.

CDR3 DNA: TGTGCCAGCAGCGAGACAGGTTCACGGAATGGAAACACCATATATTTT. It yields the protein CASSETGSRNGNTIYF. The chain is built from TRBV28 and TRBJ1-3, with D maybe TRBD1 (6 bases). This CDR3 is 16 amino acids long. From germline, CDR1 is MDHEN and CDR2 SYDVKM. V was shortened by 6 bases and J by 3 bases, with 18 bases between the two germline ends.

The rearrangement uses TRBV6-5 and TRBJ1-2, with D perhaps matching TRBD1 (6 bases). Germline-derived CDR1 and CDR2 are MNHEY and SVGAGI. The V and J ends lost 5 bases and 5 bases respectively, with 18 bases between them. CDR3 length equals 15 residues. CDR3 sequence: CASSQNNGQKYGYTF. CDR3 sequence (DNA): TGTGCCAGCAGTCAAAACAATGGACAGAAATATGGCTACACCTTC.

The chain combines TRBV4-3 with TRBJ2-3; D may be TRBD2 (5 bases). Trimming shortened V by 4 bases and J by 1 base, and 18 bases separated the two germline ends. CDR3 length equals 17 residues. Germline CDR1 and CDR2: LGHNA and YSLEER. The DNA for the CDR3 is TGCGCCAGCAGCCTCGGCCTCGGACGGACTGGCACAGATACGCAGTATTTT. As protein: CASSLGLGRTGTDTQYF.

CDR3 sequence reads: CASSSGQGYTDTQYF. CDR3 DNA sequence: TGTGCCAGCAGTTCAGGACAGGGATACACAGATACGCAGTATTTT. The chain has TRBV27 and TRBJ2-3; 8 positions agree with TRBD1. J gave up 2 bases and V 4 bases, and 5 bases lay outside the gene matches. The CDR3 loop spans 15 amino acids. Germline V gene data show CDR1 as MNHEY and CDR2 as SMNVEV (reference sequence).

This clone was seen a single time. The J gene is TRBJ2-7, the V gene TRBV9; 7 nucleotides agree with TRBD2. The V segment lost 2 bases and the J segment 3 bases; nucleotides outside the gene matches: 8. Germline CDR1 SGDLS, CDR2 YYNGEE. This CDR3 has 15 amino acids. CDR3 in DNA: TGTGCCAGCAGCGTTAGTGGAGGGAGGGTCTACGAGCAGTACTTC. Translation: CASSVSGGRVYEQYF.

The chain recombines TRBV28 with TRBJ1-2; TRBD1 matches at 8 bases. Germline values: CDR1 MDHEN, CDR2 SYDVKM. The CDR3 is 14 residues long. Unmatched junction bases numbered 4, after V lost 4 bases and J lost 3 bases. This chain's CDR3 is CASSSDRVDYGYTF. CDR3 bases: TGTGCCAGCAGTTCGGACAGGGTGGACTATGGCTACACCTTC.

V and J are TRBV4-2 and TRBJ2-1, with 11 bases lining up with TRBD2. The CDR3 is made up of 18 amino acids. J gave up 0 bases and V 1 base, and 5 bases lay outside the gene matches. The V gene's germline CDR1 is LGHNA and CDR2 YNFKEQ. The CDR3 is CASSQALAGGDSYNEQFF. For the CDR3, the DNA is TGTGCCAGCAGCCAAGCCCTAGCGGGAGGAGACTCCTACAATGAGCAGTTCTTC.

The chain carries TRBV9 and TRBJ1-4, with D possibly TRBD1 on 6 matching bases. V lost 4 bases to trimming and J lost 5 bases, with 12 bases between them. Germline assignment: CDR1 SGDLS and CDR2 YYNGEE. The CDR3 spans 14 residues. The CDR3 DNA is TGTGCCAGCAGCCTGACAGGAGGCAATGAAAAACTGTTTTTT. Protein sequence: CASSLTGGNEKLFF.

V gene TRBV30 combines with J gene TRBJ1-1; no reliable D call. Trimming cost V 0 bases and J 3 bases, with 11 bases left between them. The CDR3 covers 14 residues. In germline, CDR1 is GTSNPN, CDR2 SVGIG (reference sequence). For the CDR3, the DNA is TGTGCCTGGAGTGTAGCCGGGCGGGACACTGAAGCTTTCTTT. Encoded protein: CAWSVAGRDTEAFF.